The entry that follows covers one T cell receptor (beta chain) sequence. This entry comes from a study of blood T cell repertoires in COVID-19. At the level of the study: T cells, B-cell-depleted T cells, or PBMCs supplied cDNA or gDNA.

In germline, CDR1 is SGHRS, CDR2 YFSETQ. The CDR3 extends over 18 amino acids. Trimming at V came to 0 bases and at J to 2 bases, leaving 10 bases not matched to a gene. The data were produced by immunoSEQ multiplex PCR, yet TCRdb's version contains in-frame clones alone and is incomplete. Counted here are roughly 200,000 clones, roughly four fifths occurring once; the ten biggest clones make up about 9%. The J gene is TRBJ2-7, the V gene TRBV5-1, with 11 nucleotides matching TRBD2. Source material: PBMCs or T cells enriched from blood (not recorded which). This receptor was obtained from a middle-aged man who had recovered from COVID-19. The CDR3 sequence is CASSLAGIAGGIPYEQYF. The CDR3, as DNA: TGCGCCAGCAGCTTGGCCGGAATAGCGGGGGGGATTCCCTACGAGCAGTACTTC.